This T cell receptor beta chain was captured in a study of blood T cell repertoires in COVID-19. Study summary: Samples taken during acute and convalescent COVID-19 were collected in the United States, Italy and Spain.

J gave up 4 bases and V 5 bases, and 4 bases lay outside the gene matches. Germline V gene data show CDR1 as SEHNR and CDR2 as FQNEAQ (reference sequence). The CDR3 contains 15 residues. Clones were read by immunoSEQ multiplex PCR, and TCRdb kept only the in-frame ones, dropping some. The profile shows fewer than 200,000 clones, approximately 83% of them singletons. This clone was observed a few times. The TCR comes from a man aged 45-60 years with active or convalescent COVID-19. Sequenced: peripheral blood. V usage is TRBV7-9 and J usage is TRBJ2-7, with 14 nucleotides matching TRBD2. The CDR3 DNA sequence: TGTGCCAGCAGCCCCGGGACTAGCGGGAGTTACGAGCAGTACTTC. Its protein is CASSPGTSGSYEQYF.